Sequencing of this TCR beta chain was carried out in a study of sequential checkpoint blockade in melanoma. Background on the study: TCRβ was sequenced from DNA of some 97 pretreatment tumors. Matched biopsies came pretreatment and at week 13 for some 22 patients. Study-wide points: About 30 times likelier clinical benefit followed increased tumor T-cell fraction and clonality.

The CDR3 consists of 14 residues. CDR1 SGHNT and CDR2 YENEEA come from the germline V gene. The V and J ends lost 3 bases and 7 bases respectively, with 15 bases between them. Data came from immunoSEQ multiplex PCR; TCRdb stores just in-frame clones and leaves some out. Seen here are 4,500 to 6,000 clones, under 45% observed once, and the top ten hold roughly 8.7%. Treatment reported: randomized to nivolumab then ipilimumab (arm A) or the reverse (arm B). DNA-damaging chemotherapy had not been given to any patient beforehand. As for this clone: The antigen remains unidentified.

The gene calls are TRBV11-3 and TRBJ1-1, with D possibly matching TRBD1 (5 bases). Source: tumor tissue (inferred from file names), taken from a patient given nivolumab and ipilimumab in sequence. The TCR sequence derives from a human donor with melanoma. CDR3 sequence reads: CASSLEQVFGEAFF. The CDR3 DNA reads as TGTGCCAGCAGCTTGGAACAGGTATTCGGTGAAGCTTTCTTT. The full variable domain, with the rest looked up from reference TRBV11-3 and TRBJ1-1, is EAGVVQSPRYKIIEKKQPVAFWCNPISGHNTLYWYLQNLGQGPELLIRYENEEAVDDSQLPKDRFSAERLKGVDSTLKIQPAELGDSAVYLCASSLEQVFGEAFFGQGTRLTVV.